The next 5 T cell receptor beta chains were all read from a single sample in a study of T cell repertoires in cytomegalovirus infection (dated 2019 in TCRdb). TCRdb lists the instrument as Illumina HiSeq 1500. Using fastp trimming at Q25 and MiXCR clonotype assembly, TCRdb reanalyzed the public sequencing data and kept in-frame beta chains. A single entry per CDR3 protein holds the most common genes and DNA from its merged rows. This sample holds some 560,000 distinct CDR3 sequences; just under 40% were observed only once. Jointly, the top ten make up 48% of the sample. The treatment or condition label, as the study defines it: in vitro stimulation with specific CMV peptide epitopes to enrich CMV-specific T cells. No antigen has been identified for these receptors. The material was cultured PBMCs, obtained from culture after CMV antigen stimulation. Receptor source: a human donor in good health (CMV status not recorded). Some clones in this sample may be carry-over from other donors' samples.

This clonotype appeared a few times. V is TRBV18 and J is TRBJ1-4; no definite D call. Per the germline V gene, CDR1 is KGHSH and CDR2 is LQKENI. The CDR3 is 15 amino acids. Trimming removed 4 bases at V and 8 bases at J, with 17 bases between. The CDR3 reads CASSLPGQSTEKLFF. Here the CDR3 DNA reads TGTGCCAGCTCACTTCCCGGGCAAAGTACGGAAAAACTGTTTTTT.

This clonotype was picked up many times. V and J are TRBV7-8 and TRBJ2-4; no reliable D call. This CDR3 has 14 amino acids. Germline CDR1 SGHVS, CDR2 FQNEAQ. The ends were cut back, 5 bases at V and 2 bases at J, with 10 bases in the middle. The CDR3 region has the DNA TGTGCCAGCAGCCGCCTCGGTACCAAAAACATTCAGTACTTC. Protein: CASSRLGTKNIQYF.

The V gene is TRBV4-2, the J gene TRBJ1-6, with unresolved D. The ends were cut back, 0 bases at V and 9 bases at J, with 18 bases in the middle. The CDR3 runs to 17 residues. Germline V gene sequence: CDR1 LGHNA, CDR2 YNFKEQ. The CDR3 DNA follows: TGTGCCAGCAGCCAAGATGCGCGGACCTCTTTTAGTTCACCCCTCCACTTT. It specifies CASSQDARTSFSSPLHF.

This rearrangement joins TRBV12-5 to TRBJ2-7, with D uncertain. The V and J ends lost 5 bases and 6 bases respectively, with 11 bases between them. CDR3 size: 12 residues. CDR1 and CDR2 from the germline V gene are LGHNT and FRNRAP. CDR3 amino acids: CASGPSVGEQYF. CDR3 nucleotides: TGTGCTAGTGGTCCATCCGTGGGCGAGCAGTACTTC. The full variable domain, rest sourced from reference TRBV12-5 and TRBJ2-7, is DARVTQTPRHKVTEMGQEVTMRCQPILGHNTVFWYRQTMMQGLELLAYFRNRAPLDDSGMPKDRFSAEMPDATLATLKIQPSEPRDSAVYFCASGPSVGEQYFGPGTRLTVT.

J is TRBJ2-3 and V is TRBV7-2; perhaps TRBD2 as D (5 bases). This CDR3 contains 18 residues. CDR1 is SGHTA, CDR2 FQGNSA, per germline. V lost 2 bases to trimming and J lost 1 base, with 19 bases between them. The CDR3 sequence: CASSLLGLGGWGTDTQYF. CDR3 DNA sequence: TGTGCCAGCAGCTTACTCGGGCTCGGCGGGTGGGGCACAGATACGCAGTATTTT.